The 6 T cell receptor beta chains given below trace back to one sample, sequenced in a study of Ad26.COV2.S vaccination and SARS-CoV-2 variants. Sequenced by immunoSEQ multiplex PCR; TCRdb stores in-frame clones only, minus some. The sample holds 350,000 to 500,000 clones, 70% to 90% seen once. This sample's treatment: approximately 18 received Ad26.COV2.S at low or high dose, single or two shots; 5 received placebo; per-sample allocation not given. Sampling occurred on day 63 after the first vaccine or placebo injection. Here the sequenced sample was peripheral blood, taken in a trial of Ad26.COV2.S vaccine versus placebo. These receptor sequences come from a person between 18 and 65 years old who received the Ad26.COV2.S COVID-19 vaccine or a placebo.

This chain uses TRBV3-1 (or the pseudogene TRBV3-2) with TRBJ1-2; D possibly corresponds to TRBD1 (5 bases). Germline CDR1 LGHDT, CDR2 YNNKEL (reference sequence). V was cut by 1 base and J by 7 bases, with 7 bases left in between. The CDR3 is 12 amino acids. The CDR3 reads CASSQGGLGYTF. CDR3 in DNA: TGTGCCAGCAGCCAAGGGGGACTTGGCTACACCTTC.

The chain couples TRBV5-6 to TRBJ2-7; D tentatively reads TRBD1 or TRBD2 (5 bases each). Germline loops: CDR1 SGHDT, CDR2 YYEEEE. This CDR3 is built from 14 residues. V was cut by 4 bases and J by 6 bases, with 17 bases left in between. The DNA for the CDR3 is TGTGCCAGCAGCGCGGACACCGGGGCGTCCGAGCAGTACTTC. Translation: CASSADTGASEQYF.

The V and J genes are TRBV30 and TRBJ2-3; no clear D. V was clipped by 3 bases and J by 8 bases, with 6 bases between them. There are 10 residues in the CDR3. CDR1 and CDR2 (germline): GTSNPN, SVGIG (reference sequence). This chain's CDR3 is CAWRAATQYF. The CDR3 DNA sequence: TGTGCCTGGAGGGCTGCTACGCAGTATTTT.

The rearrangement joins TRBV4-3 to TRBJ1-3, with 7 bases that match TRBD1. The CDR3 runs 14 residues. Losses at the gene ends were 3 bases for V and 6 bases for J; bases not matched to a gene: 5. CDR1 and CDR2 (germline): LGHNA, YSLEER. CDR3 amino acids: CASSHDRAENTIYF. CDR3 bases: TGCGCCAGCAGCCACGACAGGGCCGAAAACACCATATATTTT.

The V gene is TRBV5-6, the J gene TRBJ1-5; TRBD1 agrees at 9 bases. Looked up from germline, CDR1 is SGHDT and CDR2 is YYEEEE. CDR3 length: 15 amino acids. After removal of 2 bases from V and 7 bases from J, the junction contained 7 bases not matched to a gene. For the CDR3, the DNA is TGTGCCAGCAGCTTAAGGGACAGGGTAGAACAGCCCCAGCATTTT. This encodes CASSLRDRVEQPQHF.

In its sample, this clone was seen once. The chain couples TRBV28 to TRBJ1-3, with D unresolved. Germline V lookup: CDR1 MDHEN, CDR2 SYDVKM. This CDR3 contains 12 residues. V was cut by 8 bases and J by 2 bases, with 7 bases left in between. CDR3 bases: TGTGCCAGCGAACGCGCTGGAAACACCATATATTTT. This sequence encodes CASERAGNTIYF.